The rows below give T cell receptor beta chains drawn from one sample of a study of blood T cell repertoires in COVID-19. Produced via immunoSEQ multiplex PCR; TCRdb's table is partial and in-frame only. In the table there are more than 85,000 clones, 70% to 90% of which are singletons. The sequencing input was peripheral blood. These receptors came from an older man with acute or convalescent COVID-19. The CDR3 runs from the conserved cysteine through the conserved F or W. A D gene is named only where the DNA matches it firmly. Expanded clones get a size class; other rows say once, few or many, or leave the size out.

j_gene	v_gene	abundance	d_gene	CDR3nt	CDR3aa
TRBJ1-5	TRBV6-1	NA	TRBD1	TGTGCCAGCAGTGAGACAGGGAAACTGCCCCAGCATTTT	CASSETGKLPQHF
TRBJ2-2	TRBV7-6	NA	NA	TGTGCCAGCAGCTTAACTCGGGGAACGAACACCGGGGAGCTGTTTTTT	CASSLTRGTNTGELFF
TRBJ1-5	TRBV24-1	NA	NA	TGTGCCACCAGTTCCGCCAAGGGGGGCAATCAGCCCCAGCATTTT	CATSSAKGGNQPQHF
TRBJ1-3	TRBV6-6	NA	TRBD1	TGTGCCAGCAGTTATCTCAGGGGGGCTGGAAACACCATATATTTT	CASSYLRGAGNTIYF
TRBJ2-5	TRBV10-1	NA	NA	TGCGCCAGCAGCGTGGCAGGGCAAGAGACCCAGTACTTC	CASSVAGQETQYF
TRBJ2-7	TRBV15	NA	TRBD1	TGTGCCACCAGCAGGGGGACAGGAGGTTCCTACGAGCAGTACTTC	CATSRGTGGSYEQYF
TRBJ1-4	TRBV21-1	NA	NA	TGTGCCAGCAGCCGCGTGACGAGGGCGACTAATGAAAAACTGTTTTTT	CASSRVTRATNEKLFF
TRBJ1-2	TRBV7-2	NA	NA	TGTGCCAGCAGTTGGACAGCCGTTAACTATGGCTACACCTTC	CASSWTAVNYGYTF
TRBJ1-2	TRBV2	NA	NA	TGTGCCAGTCACCCGGGTAGGGGCTTTGATGGCTACACCTTC	CASHPGRGFDGYTF
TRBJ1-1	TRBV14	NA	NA	TGTGCCAGCAGCCACTTGCGTACGATGAACACTGAAGCTTTCTTT	CASSHLRTMNTEAFF
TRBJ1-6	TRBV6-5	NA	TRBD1	TGTGCCAGCAGGGGACAGGGCCTGAATTCACCCCTCCACTTT	CASRGQGLNSPLHF
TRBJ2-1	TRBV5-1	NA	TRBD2	TGCGCCAGCAGCTTCGGGACTAACAATGAGCAGTTCTTC	CASSFGTNNEQFF
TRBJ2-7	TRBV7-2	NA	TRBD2	TGTGCCAGCAGCTCGAGACGAGGCACTAGCGGGGGGATTATTTACGAGCAGTACTTC	CASSSRRGTSGGIIYEQYF
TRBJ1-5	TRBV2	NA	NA	TGTGCCAGCAGTGAAGCTGGTGCGGGCAATCAGCCCCAGCATTTT	CASSEAGAGNQPQHF
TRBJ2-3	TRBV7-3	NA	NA	TGTGCCAGCAGCTCCGGGGCCGGGGGGCGCACAGATACGCAGTATTTT	CASSSGAGGRTDTQYF
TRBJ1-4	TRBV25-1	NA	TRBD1	TGTGCCAGCAGTGAATACGCAGGGGGCAATGAAAAACTGTTTTTT	CASSEYAGGNEKLFF
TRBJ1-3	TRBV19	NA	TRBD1	TGTGCCAGTACGGTACAGGGGGCTGACACCATATATTTT	CASTVQGADTIYF
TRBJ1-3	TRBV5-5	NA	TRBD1	TGTGCCAGCAGCTTGGAGTTGGCAGGGGGCGTGTGGAACACCATATATTTT	CASSLELAGGVWNTIYF
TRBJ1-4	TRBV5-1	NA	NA	TGCGCCAGCAGCTTGTCGGCAGGGATAGGCCGGGAGGGTGAAAAACTGTTTTTT	CASSLSAGIGREGEKLFF
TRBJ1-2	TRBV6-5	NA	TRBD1	TGTGCCAGCAGGCCAGGGGGCGTGGGCTACACCTTC	CASRPGGVGYTF
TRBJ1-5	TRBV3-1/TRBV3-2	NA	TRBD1	TGTGCCAGCAGCCAAGACCGGACAGGGCGGCCCCAGCATTTT	CASSQDRTGRPQHF
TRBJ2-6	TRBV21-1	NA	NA	TGTGCCAGCAGCGCCGCCTGGACAGGGGTGTCCGCTGGGGCCAACGTCCTGACTTTC	CASSAAWTGVSAGANVLTF
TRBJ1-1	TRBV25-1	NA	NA	TGTGCCAGCAGTGAATATAGTTGGGGCAGGAACACTGAAGCTTTCTTT	CASSEYSWGRNTEAFF
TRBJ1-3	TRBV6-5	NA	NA	TGTGCCAGCAGCACAGGGAAAACTGGAAACACCATATATTTT	CASSTGKTGNTIYF
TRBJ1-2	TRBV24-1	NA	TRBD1	TGTGCCACCAGTGATTACAGGGGCCACTATGGCTACACCTTC	CATSDYRGHYGYTF
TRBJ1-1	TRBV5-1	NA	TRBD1	TGCGCCAGTATGACAGGGGGCTCAGGCACTGAAGCTTTCTTT	CASMTGGSGTEAFF
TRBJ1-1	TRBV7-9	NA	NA	TGTGCCAGCAGTTACGGGACACTTTACACTGAAGCTTTCTTT	CASSYGTLYTEAFF
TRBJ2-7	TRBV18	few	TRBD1	TGTGCCAGCTCACCAAACAGGGGGCAATACGAGCAGTACTTC	CASSPNRGQYEQYF
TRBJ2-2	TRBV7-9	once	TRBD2	TGTGCCAGCAGCTTAGTAGGCGGGGGCACCGGGGAGCTGTTTTTT	CASSLVGGGTGELFF
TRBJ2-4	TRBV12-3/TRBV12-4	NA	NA	TGTGCCAGCAGTTTGAACGGAAACATTCAGTACTTC	CASSLNGNIQYF
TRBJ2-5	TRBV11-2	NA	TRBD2	TGTGCCAGCAGCTTTAGCGGGGAGGAGACCCAGTACTTC	CASSFSGEETQYF
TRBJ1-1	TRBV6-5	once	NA	TGTGCCAGCAGTTACGGGGGACACCTGAGAGACACTGAAGCTTTCTTT	CASSYGGHLRDTEAFF
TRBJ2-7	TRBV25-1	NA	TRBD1	TGTGCCAGCAGACAGGGGCGCTCCTACGAGCAGTACTTC	CASRQGRSYEQYF
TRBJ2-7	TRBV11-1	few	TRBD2	TGTGCCAGCAGCTTATTACCTAGCGGGGGTTCCTACGAGCAGTACTTC	CASSLLPSGGSYEQYF
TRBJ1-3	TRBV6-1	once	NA	TGTGCCAGCAGTGAATCCGGGCTACAGGGAAGGGCTGGAAACACCATATATTTT	CASSESGLQGRAGNTIYF
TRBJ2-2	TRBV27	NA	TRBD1	TGTGCCAGCAGTTCGCGGACAGGGGCGGGGACCGGGGAGCTGTTTTTT	CASSSRTGAGTGELFF
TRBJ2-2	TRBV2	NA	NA	TGTGCCAGCAGTGGGGCCTCCCGGGGGGAGCTGTTTTTT	CASSGASRGELFF
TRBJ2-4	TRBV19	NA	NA	TGTGCCAGTAGTATAGGGGCCTCGGGGAGAAACATTCAGTACTTC	CASSIGASGRNIQYF
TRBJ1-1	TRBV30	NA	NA	TGTGCCTGGACCCTAGGAGTCCTGAACACTGAAGCTTTCTTT	CAWTLGVLNTEAFF
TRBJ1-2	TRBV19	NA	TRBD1	TGTGCCAGTAGTCCTCACGGACAGGGAAACTATGGCTACACCTTC	CASSPHGQGNYGYTF
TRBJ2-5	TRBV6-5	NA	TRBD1	TGTGCCAGCAGAAGGAGGACAGGGGGCCAAGAGACCCAGTACTTC	CASRRRTGGQETQYF
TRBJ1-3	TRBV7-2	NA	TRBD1	TGTGCCAGCAGCTTGGACAGGGTGCTCTCTGGAAACACCATATATTTT	CASSLDRVLSGNTIYF
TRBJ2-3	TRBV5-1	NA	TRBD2	TGCGCCAGCAGCTTTATGGCGGGGGGGCAGACTACAGATACGCAGTATTTT	CASSFMAGGQTTDTQYF
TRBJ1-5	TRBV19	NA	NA	TGTGCCAGTAGTGCACAAGCAGGGTATCAGCCCCAGCATTTT	CASSAQAGYQPQHF
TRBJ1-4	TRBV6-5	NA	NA	TGTGCCAGCACCGACACTGCAACTAATGAAAAACTGTTTTTT	CASTDTATNEKLFF
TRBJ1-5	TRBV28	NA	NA	TGTGCCAGCAGTTTCCCGCGACAACCCCTCCAGCCCCAGCATTTT	CASSFPRQPLQPQHF
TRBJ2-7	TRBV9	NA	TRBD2	TGTGCCAGCAGCTTAGGGAGACGGGGGGGACGCGACGAGCAGTACTTC	CASSLGRRGGRDEQYF
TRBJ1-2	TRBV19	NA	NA	TGTGCCAGTAGTATGAGGCGCCAAGACCTCGGCTACACCTTC	CASSMRRQDLGYTF
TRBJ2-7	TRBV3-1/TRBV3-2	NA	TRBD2	TGTGCCAGCAGCCGGGGGACTAGCGGGGGACCCTACGAGCAGTACTTC	CASSRGTSGGPYEQYF
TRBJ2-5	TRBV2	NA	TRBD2	TGTGCCAGCAGTGTAGCGGGGGGGATGGAGACCCAGTACTTC	CASSVAGGMETQYF
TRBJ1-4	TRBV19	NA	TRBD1	TGTGCCAGTAGAGACAGGGGCTCTTCAACTAATGAAAAACTGTTTTTT	CASRDRGSSTNEKLFF
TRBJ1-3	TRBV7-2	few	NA	TGTGCCAGCAGCGGACGGACAGCGTACGGAAACACCATATATTTT	CASSGRTAYGNTIYF
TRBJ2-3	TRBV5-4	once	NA	TGTGCCAGCAGCTCGGGGAATTTGAGGAACACAGATACGCAGTATTTT	CASSSGNLRNTDTQYF
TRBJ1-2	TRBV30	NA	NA	TGTGCCTGGAGTCGGAGGAAACATGGCTACACCTTC	CAWSRRKHGYTF
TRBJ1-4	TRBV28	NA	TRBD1	TGTGCCAGCAGTGGCAGGACAGGAGGATCGTATAATGAAAAACTGTTTTTT	CASSGRTGGSYNEKLFF
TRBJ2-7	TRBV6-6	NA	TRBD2	TGTGCCAGCAGGCCCCTTGGGGAGGGGAACTACGAGCAGTACTTC	CASRPLGEGNYEQYF
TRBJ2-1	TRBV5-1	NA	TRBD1	TGCGCCAGCAGCACCGCCGGGACAGGGTACAATGAGCAGTTCTTC	CASSTAGTGYNEQFF